These 31 T cell receptor beta chains share one sample of origin, sequenced in a study of beta chain features in type 1 diabetes. Every bit of the isolated RNA underwent reverse transcription, so sequencing read expressed TCRB transcripts. Here immunoSEQ multiplex PCR was the method, and the copy in TCRdb shows in-frame clones only, minus some. The sample has 200,000 to 250,000 clones, 25% to 30% seen once; the top ten hold roughly 4.1%. Sequenced sample: central memory CD4+ T cells from blood. These receptors were taken from a man aged 25 to 45 in good health.

This clone was counted only a few times. The V and J genes are TRBV6-1 and TRBJ2-1; D call uncertain. Per the germline V gene, CDR1 is MNHNS and CDR2 is SASEGT. V was pared by 7 bases and J by 6 bases, with 13 bases between. The CDR3 extends over 13 amino acids. CDR3 sequence (DNA): TGTGCCAGCACCCTGACCAGCCTCAATGAGCAGTTCTTC. Translating gives CASTLTSLNEQFF.

This clone was counted a few times. The V gene is TRBV14, the J gene TRBJ2-2; 8 positions match TRBD1. This CDR3 has 12 residues. The ends lost 8 bases at V and 7 bases at J; junction bases unmatched: 3. Germline assignment: CDR1 SGHDN and CDR2 FVKESK. CDR3 sequence reads: CASGQGGGELFF. Written as DNA, the CDR3 is TGTGCCAGCGGACAGGGTGGCGGGGAGCTGTTTTTT.

The chain employs TRBV28 and TRBJ1-5; maybe TRBD1 (6 bases). V lost 3 bases to trimming and J lost 5 bases, with 14 bases between them. Germline values: CDR1 MDHEN, CDR2 SYDVKM. This CDR3 contains 15 residues. In DNA, the CDR3 is TGTGCCAGCAGTTTCGGGAGGGGGGCAGATCAGCCCCAGCATTTT. This gives the protein CASSFGRGADQPQHF.

V and J are TRBV30 and TRBJ1-5; TRBD1 matches at 9 bases. CDR1 is GTSNPN, CDR2 SVGIG, per germline (reference sequence). The CDR3 covers 16 residues. The V and J ends lost 4 bases and 5 bases, in that order; junction bases with no gene match: 12. CDR3 sequence (DNA): TGTGCCTGGACGGTTACCGGACAGGGGTCCCATCAGCCCCAGCATTTT. This gives the protein CAWTVTGQGSHQPQHF.

V usage is TRBV6-1 and J usage is TRBJ2-7; D remains ambiguous. Germline CDR1 reads MNHNS; CDR2 reads SASEGT. Trimming removed 0 bases from V and 1 base from J, with 4 bases in between. The CDR3 contains 13 residues. The CDR3 nucleotides are TGTGCCAGCAGTGAAGCCATTTCCTACGAGCAGTACTTC. It codes for CASSEAISYEQYF.

This clone was picked up a small number of times. V usage is TRBV2 and J usage is TRBJ2-3; D remains unclear. V dropped 2 bases and J dropped 2 bases, with 8 bases sitting between them. This CDR3 region has 14 residues. Germline assignment: CDR1 SNHLY and CDR2 FYNNEI. The DNA for the CDR3 is TGTGCCAGCAGTGAATCCAGGTACACAGATACGCAGTATTTT. It yields the protein CASSESRYTDTQYF.

The chain is built from TRBV18 and TRBJ2-2; 7 bases map to TRBD1. CDR3 length: 13 residues. Per germline, CDR1 KGHSH and CDR2 LQKENI. J lost 5 bases, V lost 3 bases, and 0 bases had no gene match. The CDR3 coding sequence is TGTGCCAGCTCACCGACAGGGACCGGGGAGCTGTTTTTT. It specifies CASSPTGTGELFF.

The rearrangement links TRBV4-1 to TRBJ2-4, with 9 bases identical to TRBD2. V dropped 8 bases and J dropped 0; count of bases not matched to a gene: 8. Germline V gene data show CDR1 as MGHRA and CDR2 as YSYEKL. The CDR3 has 16 residues. This CDR3 is CASGLIAGVAKNIQYF. CDR3 DNA sequence: TGCGCCAGCGGACTGATAGCGGGAGTAGCCAAAAACATTCAGTACTTC.

This rearrangement joins TRBV11-3 to TRBJ2-5, with D perhaps matching TRBD1 (5 bases). CDR1 is SGHNT and CDR2 is YENEEA in the germline V gene. The CDR3 length is 16 residues. The germline V and J ends were trimmed by 5 bases and 5 bases, with 21 bases remaining between them. This CDR3 reads CASSLRAQGSTETQYF. The DNA for the CDR3 is TGTGCCAGCAGCCTTAGGGCTCAGGGATCAACGGAGACCCAGTACTTC.

This clone was detected ten times or more. The V call is TRBV29-1, the J call TRBJ2-5; TRBD1 agrees at 7 bases. In germline, CDR1 is SQVTM, CDR2 ANQGSEA. The junction had 5 bases not matched to a gene; V was cut back by 6 bases and J by 1 base. The CDR3 is made up of 13 amino acids. The CDR3 DNA reads as TGCAGCGTGGGGGACAGCCCCCAAGAGACCCAGTACTTC. Its translation: CSVGDSPQETQYF.

This clone was observed a handful of times. This chain links TRBV6-5 with TRBJ1-2; 10 bases agree with TRBD1. The ends lost 2 bases at V and 1 base at J; junction bases unmatched: 1. CDR1 is MNHEY, CDR2 SVGAGI, per germline. The CDR3 totals 15 residues. The CDR3 bases are TGTGCCAGCAGTTACCGGGACAGGGGTAACTATGGCTACACCTTC. Its protein is CASSYRDRGNYGYTF.

This clone was detected only a few times. The chain joins TRBV5-1 to TRBJ1-2, with D perhaps TRBD1 (5 bases). Germline assignment: CDR1 SGHRS and CDR2 YFSETQ. The CDR3 sequence is 13 residues long. V gave up 0 bases and J gave up 3 bases, with 6 bases separating them. CDR3 loop: CASSLGGHYGYTF. The CDR3 nucleotides are TGCGCCAGCAGCTTGGGGGGCCACTATGGCTACACCTTC.

The chain employs TRBV19 and TRBJ2-4; D assignment may be TRBD1 or TRBD2 (6 bases each). The CDR3 loop spans 17 amino acids. Germline V lookup: CDR1 LNHDA, CDR2 SQIVND (reference sequence). V was shortened by 1 base and J by 0 bases, with 13 bases between the two germline ends. The CDR3, as DNA: TGTGCCAGTAGTATAGGTTCCCGGGGGCTAGCCAAAAACATTCAGTACTTC. The encoded protein is CASSIGSRGLAKNIQYF.

V gene TRBV5-1 combines with J gene TRBJ2-2; 8 bases fit TRBD2. The CDR3 is made up of 15 amino acids. From germline, CDR1 is SGHRS and CDR2 YFSETQ. V gave up 4 bases and J gave up 3 bases; unmatched junction bases: 5. CDR3 protein: CASSPGLVDTGELFF. The DNA for the CDR3 is TGCGCCAGCAGCCCGGGACTAGTAGACACCGGGGAGCTGTTTTTT. Together with reference TRBV5-1 and TRBJ2-2, the CDR3 gives the full variable domain: KAGVTQTPRYLIKTRGQQVTLSCSPISGHRSVSWYQQTPGQGLQFLFEYFSETQRNKGNFPGRFSGRQFSNSRSEMNVSTLELGDSALYLCASSPGLVDTGELFFGEGSRLTVL.

The rearrangement uses TRBV6-6 and TRBJ2-4; 8 bases map to TRBD1. This CDR3 has 13 residues. Per germline, CDR1 MNHNY and CDR2 SVGAGI (reference sequence). Losses at the gene ends were 8 bases for V and 6 bases for J; bases not matched to a gene: 6. CDR3 loop: CASEGQGTNIQYF. The CDR3 nucleotides read TGTGCCAGCGAAGGACAGGGCACAAACATTCAGTACTTC.

The chain uses TRBV7-9 and TRBJ1-2; D is unclear. This CDR3 comprises 13 residues. Trimming removed 5 bases from V and 2 bases from J, with 9 bases in between. The V gene's germline CDR1 is SEHNR and CDR2 FQNEAQ (reference sequence). The CDR3 sequence: CASSPAENYGYTF. The CDR3, as DNA: TGTGCCAGCAGCCCCGCAGAAAACTATGGCTACACCTTC.

The chain is built from TRBV5-1 and TRBJ2-1, with unresolved D. This CDR3 is built from 13 residues. The germline gives CDR1 SGHRS, CDR2 YFSETQ. The germline V and J ends were trimmed by 4 bases and 5 bases, with 10 bases remaining between them. This CDR3 reads CASSPSRNNEQFF. In nucleotides, the CDR3 is TGCGCCAGCAGCCCTTCCCGCAACAATGAGCAGTTCTTC.

This chain's CDR3 is CAWLELGQGVEAFF. CDR3 sequence (DNA): TGTGCCTGGCTAGAATTGGGACAGGGAGTTGAAGCTTTCTTT. This sequence joins TRBV30 and TRBJ1-1; 9 nucleotides match TRBD1. CDR1 is GTSNPN, CDR2 SVGIG, per germline (reference sequence). The CDR3 loop spans 14 amino acids. The V gene end was trimmed by 5 bases and the J gene end by 7 bases; junction bases not matched to a gene: 11.

The genes are TRBV28 and TRBJ2-7, with TRBD2 matching over 11 bases. V was pared by 7 bases and J by 3 bases, with 5 bases of the junction left unmatched. The CDR3 contains 14 residues. Germline V gene data show CDR1 as MDHEN and CDR2 as SYDVKM. For the CDR3, the DNA is TGTGCCAGCAATCTAGCGGGGGGTTTCTACGAGCAGTACTTC. Protein sequence: CASNLAGGFYEQYF.

This clone was seen only a few times. This chain joins TRBV21-1 and TRBJ2-1; TRBD2, as called in the table, went unchecked against the DNA. TRBV21-1 constitutes a pseudogene. The CDR3 runs to 14 residues. CDR3 amino acids: CASSKPDRSGKQFF. DNA for the CDR3: TGTGCCAGCAGCAAACCGGACCGTAGCGGAAAGCAGTTCTTC.

The chain recombines TRBV5-6 with TRBJ2-2; D not resolved. This CDR3 is 14 amino acids long. Deletions cut 1 base from V and 1 base from J, with 5 bases between. Germline values: CDR1 SGHDT, CDR2 YYEEEE. In nucleotides, the CDR3 is TGTGCCAGCAGCTTGTGGCTGAACACCGGGGAGCTGTTTTTT. Its translation: CASSLWLNTGELFF. Full variable domain (rest looked up from reference TRBV5-6 and TRBJ2-2): DAGVTQSPTHLIKTRGQQVTLRCSPKSGHDTVSWYQQALGQGPQFIFQYYEEEERQRGNFPDRFSGHQFPNYSSELNVNALLLGDSALYLCASSLWLNTGELFFGEGSRLTVL.

The chain employs TRBV6-1 and TRBJ2-7; D is unclear. CDR1 and CDR2 from the germline V gene are MNHNS and SASEGT. There are 13 residues in the CDR3. Trimming cost V 0 bases and J 9 bases, with 12 bases left between them. In DNA, the CDR3 is TGTGCCAGCAGTGAAGCCCCTGGGTTCGGGCAGTACTTC. It specifies CASSEAPGFGQYF.

This clone was detected only a few times. The chain recombines TRBV6-5 with TRBJ2-7; a weak D match, TRBD2 (5 bases). Trimming took off 5 bases at V and 11 bases at J, with 22 bases between the two ends. Germline CDR1 and CDR2: MNHEY and SVGAGI. This CDR3 has 14 residues. The CDR3: CASSEVGNTAGKYF. CDR3 in DNA: TGTGCCAGCAGTGAAGTCGGGAATACAGCCGGGAAGTACTTC.

This clone appeared a few times. The chain joins TRBV21-1 to TRBJ1-4; the D segment call TRBD1 is taken from the table without a DNA check. TRBV21-1 has pseudogene status. The length of the CDR3 is 13 residues. CDR3 DNA sequence: TGTGCCAGCAGCAATGGGCCTAATGAAAAACTGTTTTTT. It yields the protein CASSNGPNEKLFF.

The chain is built from TRBV30 and TRBJ2-6; D not certain. The V end lost 0 bases, the J end lost 3 bases, and 6 bases lay between the germline ends. CDR1 is GTSNPN, CDR2 SVGIG, per germline (reference sequence). The CDR3 is 14 amino acids. The CDR3 here is CAWSVDLGANVLTF. In nucleotides, the CDR3 is TGTGCCTGGAGTGTAGACCTTGGGGCCAACGTCCTGACTTTC.

This chain joins TRBV27 and TRBJ2-7, with D perhaps given as TRBD1 or TRBD2 (6 bases each). This CDR3 contains 15 residues. Germline assignment: CDR1 MNHEY and CDR2 SMNVEV (reference sequence). Trimming pared 8 bases from V and 2 bases from J, leaving 19 bases between. In DNA form, the CDR3 reads TGTGCCAGCGCCTACGGGGGCAGTGGAACCTACGAGCAGTACTTC. Protein sequence: CASAYGGSGTYEQYF.

This clone was found a few times. The V gene is TRBV2, the J gene TRBJ2-7, with 10 bases matching TRBD2. Trimming took 3 bases from V and 7 from J; bases not matched to a gene: 9. The CDR3 spans 15 residues. Germline values: CDR1 SNHLY, CDR2 FYNNEI. The CDR3 protein is CASSERAGGPGEQYF. The CDR3 DNA reads as TGTGCCAGCAGTGAGCGAGCGGGAGGGCCGGGAGAGCAGTACTTC.

The J gene is TRBJ2-7, the V gene TRBV7-9; D is possibly TRBD2 (6 bases). The germline V and J ends were trimmed by 5 bases and 6 bases, with 20 bases remaining between them. The CDR3 extends over 15 amino acids. CDR1 and CDR2 from the germline V gene are SEHNR and FQNEAQ (reference sequence). The CDR3 loop is CASSADGMTSLEQYF. Written as DNA, the CDR3 is TGTGCCAGCAGCGCCGATGGGATGACTAGTCTCGAGCAGTACTTC.

V and J are TRBV9 and TRBJ2-3, with D unresolved. The CDR3 covers 12 residues. The V gene's germline CDR1 is SGDLS and CDR2 YYNGEE. The V end lost 3 bases, the J end lost 2 bases, and 4 bases lay between the germline ends. The CDR3 here is CASSEHTDTQYF. The CDR3 coding sequence is TGTGCCAGCAGCGAACACACAGATACGCAGTATTTT.

This chain joins TRBV18 and TRBJ1-1; D may be TRBD1 (5 bases). The CDR3 covers 13 residues. Germline lookup yields CDR1 KGHSH and CDR2 LQKENI. Between the trimmed V and J ends, which lost 6 bases and 2 bases, there was a span of 10 bases. The CDR3 DNA reads TGTGCCAGCTCGGGGGAGGTTAACACTGAAGCTTTCTTT. Encoded protein: CASSGEVNTEAFF.

V gene TRBV7-2 combines with J gene TRBJ2-7, with TRBD2 matching 14 bases. V trimming: 5 bases; J trimming: 5 bases; junction bases outside the gene matches: 5. Per the germline V gene, CDR1 is SGHTA and CDR2 is FQGNSA. This CDR3 is built from 15 residues. CDR3 loop: CASSGLAGGGHEQYF. The CDR3 coding sequence is TGTGCCAGCAGCGGACTAGCGGGGGGAGGCCACGAGCAGTACTTC.